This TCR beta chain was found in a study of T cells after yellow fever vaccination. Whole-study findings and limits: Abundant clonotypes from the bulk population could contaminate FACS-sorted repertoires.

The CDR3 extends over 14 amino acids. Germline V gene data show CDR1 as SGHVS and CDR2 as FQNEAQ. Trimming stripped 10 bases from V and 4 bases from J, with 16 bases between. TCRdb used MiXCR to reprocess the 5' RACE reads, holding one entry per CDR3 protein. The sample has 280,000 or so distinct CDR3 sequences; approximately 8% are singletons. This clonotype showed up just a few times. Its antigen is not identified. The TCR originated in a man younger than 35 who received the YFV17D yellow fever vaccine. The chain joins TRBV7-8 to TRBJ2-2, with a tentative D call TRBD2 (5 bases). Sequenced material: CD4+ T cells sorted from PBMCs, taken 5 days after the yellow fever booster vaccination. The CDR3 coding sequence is TGTGCCACCCAGCTTGGGAGAACCACCGGGGAGCTGTTTTTT. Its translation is CATQLGRTTGELFF. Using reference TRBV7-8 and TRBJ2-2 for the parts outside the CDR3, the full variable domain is GAGVSQSPRYKVAKRGQDVALRCDPISGHVSLFWYQQALGQGPEFLTYFQNEAQLDKSGLPSDRFFAERPEGSVSTLKIQRTQQEDSAVYLCATQLGRTTGELFFGEGSRLTVL.